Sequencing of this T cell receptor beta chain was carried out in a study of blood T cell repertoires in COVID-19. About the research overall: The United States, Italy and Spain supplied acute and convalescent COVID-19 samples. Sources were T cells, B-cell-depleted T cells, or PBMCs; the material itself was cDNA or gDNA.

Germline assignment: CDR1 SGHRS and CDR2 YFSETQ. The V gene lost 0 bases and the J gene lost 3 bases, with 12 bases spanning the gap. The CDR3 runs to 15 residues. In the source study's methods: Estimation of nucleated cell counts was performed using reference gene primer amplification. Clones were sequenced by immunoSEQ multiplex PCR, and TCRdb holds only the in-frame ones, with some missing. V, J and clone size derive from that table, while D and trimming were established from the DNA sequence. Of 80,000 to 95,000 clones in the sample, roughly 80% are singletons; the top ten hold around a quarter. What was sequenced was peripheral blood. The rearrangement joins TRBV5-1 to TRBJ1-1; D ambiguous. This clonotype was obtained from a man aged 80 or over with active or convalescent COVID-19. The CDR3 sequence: CASSLAGVGDTEAFF. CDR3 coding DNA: TGCGCCAGCAGCTTGGCCGGGGTTGGGGACACTGAAGCTTTCTTT.